The entry below gives a single T cell receptor beta chain sequence along with its context. Its matching antigen is unknown. The data belong to a study of cytomegalovirus exposure and HLA in healthy donors. Study details: From donors who were HLA-typed, an early data release held 75 million to 85 million unique TCRs. Study-level findings and limits: Indistinguishable V segments, including TRBV6-2 and TRBV6-3, were excluded. Associated with cytomegalovirus, according to the listing, were 150 to 200 TCR beta chains. For most TCR sequences rarity was the rule, although some public TCRs occurred in many donors.

PCR primers comprised 60 Vbeta and 13 Jbeta primers. Assay used: immunoSEQ multiplex PCR; TCRdb lists only in-frame clones, some missing. The data show roughly 110,000 clones, with 74% seen just once and 12% to 15% held by the top ten. The CDR3 loop spans 14 amino acids. With 4 bases clipped from V and 9 bases from J, the junction kept 10 bases outside the gene matches. CDR1 SGHDT and CDR2 YYEEEE come from the germline V gene. The TCR sequence derives from a woman between 35 and 50 years old in good health and CMV-seropositive. V gene TRBV5-6 combines with J gene TRBJ2-7, with 10 nucleotides matching TRBD1. Sequencing was done on a sample of PBMCs. This CDR3 reads CASSVPGTGVAQYF. The CDR3 DNA sequence: TGTGCCAGCAGCGTGCCCGGGACAGGGGTTGCGCAGTACTTC. Complete variable domain (other parts from reference TRBV5-6 and TRBJ2-7): DAGVTQSPTHLIKTRGQQVTLRCSPKSGHDTVSWYQQALGQGPQFIFQYYEEEERQRGNFPDRFSGHQFPNYSSELNVNALLLGDSALYLCASSVPGTGVAQYFGPGTRLTVT.